A selection of T cell receptor beta chains follows, all from one sample in a study of blood T cell repertoires in COVID-19. Assay: immunoSEQ multiplex PCR; the TCRdb copy retains only in-frame clones and omits some. The table shows 280,000 or so clones, with roughly nine tenths occurring only once. Sequenced: PBMCs or T cells enriched from blood (not recorded which). The receptors stem from a woman in her thirties or forties who had recovered from COVID-19. Both conserved end residues are part of each CDR3. Fields, in order: CDR3 DNA, CDR3 protein, clone size, V gene, D gene, J gene. A D gene is named only where the DNA matches it firmly. The size entry is marked missing in some rows and otherwise reads once, few, many or a size class.

TGCGCCAGCAGTCGCGCCCCCGACAGGGGAAGGGATGGCTACACCTTC | CASSRAPDRGRDGYTF | . | TRBV5-1 | TRBD1 | TRBJ1-2
TGTGCCAGCAGCCGAGGGGGGGCCCAAGAGACCCAGTACTTC | CASSRGGAQETQYF | . | TRBV7-9 | . | TRBJ2-5
TGTGCCATCGGGGAGGTCGAGACTGAAGCTTTCTTT | CAIGEVETEAFF | once | TRBV10-3 | . | TRBJ1-1
TGTGCCACCAGCAGAGGAACAGCGGTGCGGGAGACCCAGTACTTC | CATSRGTAVRETQYF | . | TRBV15 | . | TRBJ2-5
TGTGCCAGCAACAGGGTCACTGAAGCTTTCTTT | CASNRVTEAFF | . | TRBV28 | . | TRBJ1-1
TGTGCCAGCAGCCAAGCCAGAACCCTTACAGATACGCAGTATTTT | CASSQARTLTDTQYF | . | TRBV4-2 | . | TRBJ2-3
TGTGCCAGTAGTGCCCTTTGGGACAGGGAAGCCCGCAATCAGCCCCAGCATTTT | CASSALWDREARNQPQHF | . | TRBV19 | TRBD1 | TRBJ1-5
TGCAGCGCCCGACAGGGGGACGGGGAGCTGTTTTTT | CSARQGDGELFF | . | TRBV29-1 | TRBD1 | TRBJ2-2
TGCGCCAGCAGCCAAGATTGGAGCCGTGCCTACGAGCAGTACTTC | CASSQDWSRAYEQYF | . | TRBV4-3 | . | TRBJ2-7
TGTGCCAGCAGTTCCTTAAGCGGGAGTGTTCCCGGCGAGCAGTACTTC | CASSSLSGSVPGEQYF | once | TRBV28 | TRBD2 | TRBJ2-7